What follows are 28 T cell receptor beta chains derived from one specimen sequenced in a study of blood T cell repertoires in COVID-19. The protocol was immunoSEQ multiplex PCR, while the TCRdb copy is restricted to in-frame clones and leaves out a portion. Of a few hundred thousand clones detected, roughly 80% appear once; the ten largest clones hold 8.5% to 12%. Sequenced: peripheral blood. The origin of the receptors is a woman of 80 years or more with acute or convalescent COVID-19.

The chain uses TRBV7-8 and TRBJ1-4, with no clear D. The CDR3 extends over 16 amino acids. V lost 4 bases to trimming and J lost 7 bases, with 19 bases between them. Germline CDR1 reads SGHVS; CDR2 reads FQNEAQ. The CDR3 reads CASSSLTRGVGEKLFF. The CDR3 DNA is TGTGCCAGCAGCTCATTGACCCGGGGAGTGGGTGAAAAACTGTTTTTT.

The chain uses TRBV27 and TRBJ1-5; 8 positions agree with TRBD1. V shed 6 bases, J shed 6 bases, and the junction held 4 bases outside the gene matches. This CDR3 is 13 amino acids long. Germline lookup yields CDR1 MNHEY and CDR2 SMNVEV (reference sequence). The CDR3 here is CASRRTGSQPQHF. In DNA form, the CDR3 reads TGTGCCAGCAGGAGGACAGGGAGTCAGCCCCAGCATTTT.

The V and J genes are TRBV10-3 and TRBJ1-1, with unresolved D. Deletions cut 4 bases from V and 2 bases from J, with 5 bases between. This CDR3 spans 12 amino acids. The germline V gene encodes CDR1 ENHRY and CDR2 SYGVKD. CDR3 region: CAISVGNTEAFF. The CDR3 nucleotides are TGTGCCATCAGTGTCGGTAACACTGAAGCTTTCTTT.

This sequence joins TRBV7-9 and TRBJ1-2, with 8 bases fitting TRBD1. The CDR3 covers 14 residues. V trimming: 4 bases; J trimming: 7 bases; junction bases outside the gene matches: 8. Germline V gene lookup returns CDR1 SEHNR and CDR2 FQNEAQ (reference sequence). The chain's CDR3 is CASSSGQGSGGYTF. Here the CDR3 DNA reads TGTGCCAGCAGCTCCGGACAGGGTTCGGGTGGCTACACCTTC.

This sequence joins TRBV4-1 and TRBJ2-1, with D perhaps TRBD2 (5 bases). Germline CDR1 MGHRA, CDR2 YSYEKL. V gave up 0 bases and J gave up 0 bases, with 12 bases separating them. The length of the CDR3 is 17 residues. Here the CDR3 DNA reads TGCGCCAGCAGCCAAGAAGGACGTACTAGCTCCTACAATGAGCAGTTCTTC. Translating it yields CASSQEGRTSSYNEQFF.

For this clone: This same CDR3 is encoded by further DNA sequences in the sample. The rearrangement uses TRBV10-3 and TRBJ2-3; the match to TRBD2 covers 12 bases. CDR1 ENHRY and CDR2 SYGVKD come from the germline V gene. J lost 3 bases, V lost 9 bases, and 4 bases had no gene match. The CDR3 contains 14 residues. CDR3 loop: CAIRLAGETDTQYF. DNA for the CDR3: TGTGCCATTAGACTAGCGGGAGAGACAGATACGCAGTATTTT.

The genes are TRBV27 and TRBJ1-1, with D perhaps matching TRBD1 (6 bases). V was pared by 5 bases and J by 5 bases, with 9 bases between. From germline, CDR1 is MNHEY and CDR2 SMNVEV (reference sequence). CDR3 length: 12 amino acids. CDR3 in amino acids: CASSPTGTEAFF. In DNA form, the CDR3 reads TGTGCCAGCAGTCCAACAGGGACTGAAGCTTTCTTT.

This sequence joins TRBV19 and TRBJ1-3; a weak D match, TRBD1 (6 bases). The CDR3 is 16 amino acids. The germline CDR1 and CDR2 sequences are LNHDA and SQIVND (reference sequence). Trimming cost V 5 bases and J 2 bases, with 16 bases left between them. In DNA, the CDR3 is TGTGCCAGTAGTGTCACAGGGCTAGCGGCTGGAAACACCATATATTTT. Amino acid sequence: CASSVTGLAAGNTIYF.

This clone was seen only once. This chain links TRBV27 with TRBJ1-4, with D possibly matching TRBD1 (6 bases). The ends were cut back, 5 bases at V and 5 bases at J, with 12 bases in the middle. In germline, CDR1 is MNHEY, CDR2 SMNVEV (reference sequence). The CDR3 totals 14 residues. The CDR3 here is CASSPGTRNEKLFF. The CDR3 region has the DNA TGTGCCAGCAGTCCCGGGACAAGGAATGAAAAACTGTTTTTT. The full variable domain, rest sourced from reference TRBV27 and TRBJ1-4, is EAQVTQNPRYLITVTGKKLTVTCSQNMNHEYMSWYRQDPGLGLRQIYYSMNVEVTDKGDVPEGYKVSRKEKRNFPLILESPSPNQTSLYFCASSPGTRNEKLFFGSGTQLSVL.

Here the CDR3 reads CASSPFSQGSNTEAFF. DNA for the CDR3: TGTGCCAGCAGCCCCTTCTCCCAGGGGTCGAACACTGAAGCTTTCTTT. The genes are TRBV7-9 and TRBJ1-1; possible D gene TRBD1, 6 bases. V was clipped by 5 bases and J by 1 base, with 17 bases between them. Germline V gene sequence: CDR1 SEHNR, CDR2 FQNEAQ (reference sequence). The length of the CDR3 is 16 residues.

The V call is TRBV5-1, the J call TRBJ2-2, with 8 bases identical to TRBD1. This CDR3 is 17 amino acids long. Germline V gene data show CDR1 as SGHRS and CDR2 as YFSETQ. V lost 0 bases, J lost 8 bases, and 12 bases stayed unmatched. The CDR3 is CASSLGPFGQGRGELFF. The DNA for the CDR3 is TGCGCCAGCAGCTTGGGCCCTTTTGGACAGGGCCGAGGGGAGCTGTTTTTT.

This clone has a handful of counts. V usage is TRBV7-9 and J usage is TRBJ1-4; D remains ambiguous. Trimming cost V 4 bases and J 7 bases, with 7 bases left between them. Germline V lookup: CDR1 SEHNR, CDR2 FQNEAQ (reference sequence). The CDR3 length is 12 residues. As DNA, the CDR3 is TGTGCCAGCAGCTCCTACGCTGAAAAACTGTTTTTT. Its translation: CASSSYAEKLFF. The variable domain in full, completed from reference TRBV7-9 and TRBJ1-4, reads DTGVSQNPRHKITKRGQNVTFRCDPISEHNRLYWYRQTLGQGPEFLTYFQNEAQLEKSRLLSDRFSAERPKGSFSTLEIQRTEQGDSAMYLCASSSYAEKLFFGSGTQLSVL.

J is TRBJ2-6 and V is TRBV7-3; the match to TRBD2 covers 9 bases. CDR1 SGHTA and CDR2 FQGTGA come from the germline V gene. After removal of 4 bases from V and 0 bases from J, the junction contained 10 bases not matched to a gene. This CDR3 has 19 amino acids. DNA of the CDR3: TGTGCCAGCAGCTCCTTGCCTAGCGGGGTGAGCTCTGGGGCCAACGTCCTGACTTTC. It translates to CASSSLPSGVSSGANVLTF.

V and J are TRBV3-1 (or the pseudogene TRBV3-2) and TRBJ2-7; D is perhaps TRBD1 (5 bases). The CDR3 sequence is 15 residues long. Germline values: CDR1 LGHDT, CDR2 YNNKEL (reference sequence). Trimming took off 0 bases at V and 3 bases at J, with 12 bases between the two ends. The CDR3 protein is CASSQDEAGHYEQYF. CDR3 sequence (DNA): TGTGCCAGCAGCCAAGATGAGGCAGGGCACTACGAGCAGTACTTC.

The gene calls are TRBV4-1 and TRBJ2-7, with TRBD2 matching over 7 bases. V gave up 0 bases and J gave up 6 bases; unmatched junction bases: 11. This CDR3 has 16 amino acids. Germline CDR1 is MGHRA and CDR2 is YSYEKL. The DNA of the CDR3 is TGCGCCAGCAGCCAAGATACGGGGGGAGGGCCGGGCGAGCAGTACTTC. This codes for CASSQDTGGGPGEQYF.

The chain links TRBV3-1 (or the pseudogene TRBV3-2) to TRBJ2-1; D call uncertain. The CDR3 extends over 12 amino acids. The V end was cut by 4 bases, the J end by 7 bases, with 8 bases between. From germline, CDR1 is LGHDT and CDR2 YNNKEL (reference sequence). The CDR3 DNA reads TGTGCCAGCAGCCTCGCTGAGAATGAGCAGTTCTTC. Translation gives CASSLAENEQFF.

The gene calls are TRBV28 and TRBJ1-1, with 10 bases lining up with TRBD1. The CDR3 is 16 amino acids. From germline, CDR1 is MDHEN and CDR2 SYDVKM. The V segment lost 7 bases and the J segment 5 bases; nucleotides outside the gene matches: 13. In DNA, the CDR3 is TGTGCCAGCACCTTTATCGGCCCGGGACAGGGGACTGAAGCTTTCTTT. Its protein is CASTFIGPGQGTEAFF. The full variable domain, with the rest looked up from reference TRBV28 and TRBJ1-1, is DVKVTQSSRYLVKRTGEKVFLECVQDMDHENMFWYRQDPGLGLRLIYFSYDVKMKEKGDIPEGYSVSREKKERFSLILESASTNQTSMYLCASTFIGPGQGTEAFFGQGTRLTVV.

V gene TRBV7-3 combines with J gene TRBJ2-3, with a tentative D call TRBD1 (6 bases). The germline CDR1 and CDR2 sequences are SGHTA and FQGTGA. The CDR3 has 13 amino acids. Trimming took off 5 bases at V and 2 bases at J, with 8 bases between the two ends. The CDR3 DNA sequence: TGTGCCAGCAGCAGGGACAACACAGATACGCAGTATTTT. It yields the protein CASSRDNTDTQYF.

The J gene is TRBJ2-4, the V gene TRBV28; 8 nucleotides agree with TRBD2. The CDR3 is made up of 16 amino acids. Germline CDR1 reads MDHEN; CDR2 reads SYDVKM. Losses at the gene ends were 8 bases for V and 7 bases for J; bases not matched to a gene: 16. CDR3 loop: CASSPRRAGEANIQYF. The CDR3 nucleotides read TGTGCCAGCTCCCCACGAAGAGCGGGAGAAGCGAACATTCAGTACTTC.

V is TRBV6-6 and J is TRBJ1-1; D remains unclear. CDR3 length: 11 amino acids. Trimming stripped 6 bases from V and 7 bases from J, with 9 bases between. Germline-derived CDR1 and CDR2 are MNHNY and SVGAGI (reference sequence). In nucleotides, the CDR3 is TGTGCCAGCAGCCCAGGATTTGAAGCTTTCTTT. This codes for CASSPGFEAFF.

This clone was seen a handful of times. The rearrangement joins TRBV6-2 or TRBV6-3 to TRBJ2-2, with D hard to call. V was trimmed by 2 bases and J by 0 bases, leaving 10 bases between them. CDR3 size: 16 residues. The V gene's germline CDR1 is MNHEY and CDR2 SVGEGT. The CDR3 loop reads CASSYLRLANTGELFF. CDR3 nucleotide sequence: TGTGCCAGCAGTTACCTACGTTTGGCGAACACCGGGGAGCTGTTTTTT.

This chain joins TRBV19 and TRBJ1-2, with 8 positions matching TRBD1. The CDR3 consists of 15 residues. With V trimmed by 4 bases and J by 5 bases, 9 bases remained unmatched. CDR1 and CDR2 (germline): LNHDA, SQIVND (reference sequence). The CDR3 is CASSNRQGMTYGYTF. CDR3 in DNA: TGTGCCAGTAGTAACCGACAGGGGATGACTTATGGCTACACCTTC. The variable domain in full, with the rest retrieved from reference TRBV19 and TRBJ1-2, is DGGITQSPKYLFRKEGQNVTLSCEQNLNHDAMYWYRQDPGQGLRLIYYSQIVNDFQKGDIAEGYSVSREKKESFPLTVTSAQKNPTAFYLCASSNRQGMTYGYTFGSGTRLTVV.

J is TRBJ2-1 and V is TRBV29-1, with 9 nucleotides matching TRBD2. The CDR3 covers 14 residues. J gave up 7 bases and V 6 bases, and 10 bases lay outside the gene matches. CDR1 is SQVTM, CDR2 ANQGSEA, per germline. The CDR3 sequence: CSVGVGTSQNEQFF. The CDR3 region has the DNA TGCAGCGTAGGGGTGGGGACTAGCCAAAATGAGCAGTTCTTC.

The chain is built from TRBV9 and TRBJ2-2; D remains ambiguous. Per the germline V gene, CDR1 is SGDLS and CDR2 is YYNGEE. The CDR3 consists of 12 residues. V was shortened by 5 bases and J by 1 base, with 3 bases between the two germline ends. The CDR3 nucleotides read TGTGCCAGCAGTAGGAACACCGGGGAGCTGTTTTTT. Translation gives CASSRNTGELFF. The full variable domain, its missing parts supplied by reference TRBV9 and TRBJ2-2, is DSGVTQTPKHLITATGQRVTLRCSPRSGDLSVYWYQQSLDQGLQFLIQYYNGEERAKGNILERFSAQQFPDLHSELNLSSLELGDSALYFCASSRNTGELFFGEGSRLTVL.

This chain joins TRBV7-9 and TRBJ2-3; TRBD1 matches at 7 bases. The V and J ends lost 5 bases and 14 bases, in that order; junction bases with no gene match: 16. Germline values: CDR1 SEHNR, CDR2 FQNEAQ (reference sequence). There are 14 residues in the CDR3. CDR3: CASSPPGQQATTYF. The CDR3 coding sequence is TGTGCCAGCAGCCCCCCGGGACAGCAAGCGACGACGTATTTT.

This chain joins TRBV5-6 and TRBJ2-3; D is unresolved. The germline CDR1 and CDR2 sequences are SGHDT and YYEEEE. V shed 0 bases and J shed 6 bases, with 5 bases lying between them. This CDR3 is built from 12 residues. Here the CDR3 reads CASSLARDTQYF. The DNA of the CDR3 is TGTGCCAGCAGCTTGGCCAGGGATACGCAGTATTTT.

The J gene is TRBJ2-5, the V gene TRBV20-1; TRBD2 aligns across 10 bases. The germline V gene has CDR1 DFQATT and CDR2 SNEGSKA (reference sequence). This CDR3 contains 13 residues. With V trimmed by 3 bases and J by 4 bases, 2 bases remained unmatched. The CDR3: CSASPSGGETQYF. The CDR3 nucleotides read TGCAGTGCTAGTCCTAGCGGGGGAGAGACCCAGTACTTC.

The chain employs TRBV11-2 and TRBJ1-4; the D gene is possibly TRBD1 (6 bases). CDR1 is SGHAT and CDR2 is FQNNGV in the germline V gene. CDR3 size: 14 residues. Trimming removed 6 bases at V and 0 bases at J, with 8 bases between. This CDR3 reads CASRTGATNEKLFF. CDR3 in DNA: TGTGCCAGCAGGACAGGCGCAACTAATGAAAAACTGTTTTTT.